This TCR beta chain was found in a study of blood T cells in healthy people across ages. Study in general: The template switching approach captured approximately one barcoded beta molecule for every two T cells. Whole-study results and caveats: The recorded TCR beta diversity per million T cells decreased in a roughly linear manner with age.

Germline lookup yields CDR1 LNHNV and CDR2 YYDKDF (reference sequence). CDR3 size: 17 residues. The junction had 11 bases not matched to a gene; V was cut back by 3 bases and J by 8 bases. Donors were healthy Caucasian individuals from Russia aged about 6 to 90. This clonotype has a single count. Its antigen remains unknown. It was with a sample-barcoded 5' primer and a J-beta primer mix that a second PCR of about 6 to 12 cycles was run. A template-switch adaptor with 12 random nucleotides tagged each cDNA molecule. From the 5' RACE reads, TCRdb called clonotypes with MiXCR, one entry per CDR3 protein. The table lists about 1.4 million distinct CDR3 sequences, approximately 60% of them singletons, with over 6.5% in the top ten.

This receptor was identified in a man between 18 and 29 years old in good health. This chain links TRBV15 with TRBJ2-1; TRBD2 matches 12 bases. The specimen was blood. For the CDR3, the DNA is TGTGCCACCAGCAGTCCAGTTCTAGCGGGAGGGCCGGATGAGCAGTTCTTC. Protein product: CATSSPVLAGGPDEQFF.